This entry lists 5 T cell receptor beta chains sequenced from one sample in a study of T cells after yellow fever vaccination. TCRdb fed the 5' RACE reads into MiXCR, producing one record per CDR3 protein. Of approximately 140,000 distinct CDR3 sequences in the sample, around 7.7% were seen once. Sequenced material: CD4+ T cells sorted from PBMCs, taken 5 days after the yellow fever booster vaccination. The receptor set was obtained from a man aged 25-40 years who received the YFV17D yellow fever vaccine.

This clonotype was found many times. CDR3 protein: CASSEGTSGGNQPQHF. The CDR3 nucleotides are TGTGCCAGCAGCGAGGGTACCTCAGGGGGCAATCAGCCCCAGCATTTT. The chain employs TRBV21-1 and TRBJ1-5; the table calls TRBD1, which could not be checked here. TRBV21-1 is a pseudogene locus. The CDR3 has 16 amino acids.

This clonotype was picked up many times. The chain employs TRBV7-9 and TRBJ2-1; unclear D gene. Germline V gene data show CDR1 as SEHNR and CDR2 as FQNEAQ (reference sequence). The ends were cut back, 5 bases at V and 8 bases at J, with 7 bases in the middle. This CDR3 spans 11 amino acids. The CDR3 DNA follows: TGTGCCAGCAGCATCGAGGATGAGCAGTTCTTC. As protein: CASSIEDEQFF.

This clonotype was seen ten or more times. The chain recombines TRBV6-5 with TRBJ2-1; 8 positions agree with TRBD2. Looked up from germline, CDR1 is MNHEY and CDR2 is SVGAGI. The length of the CDR3 is 18 residues. The V and J ends lost 2 bases and 3 bases, in that order; junction bases with no gene match: 12. CDR3 sequence (DNA): TGTGCCAGCAGTTACCCGCGGGGTAGCGGGACCGACTACAATGAGCAGTTCTTC. Protein product: CASSYPRGSGTDYNEQFF.

Ten or more counts support this clonotype. J is TRBJ2-3 and V is TRBV4-3; the D is unclear. The germline V gene encodes CDR1 LGHNA and CDR2 YSLEER. Deletions cut 1 base from V and 2 bases from J, with 13 bases between. The CDR3 is 16 residues long. The CDR3 loop is CASSQGNLIPTDTQYF. The DNA of the CDR3 is TGCGCCAGCAGCCAAGGGAATCTTATCCCCACAGATACGCAGTATTTT.

The sample holds many counts of this clonotype. The chain recombines TRBV5-1 with TRBJ2-1; TRBD2 is a possible D gene (6 bases). V gave up 0 bases and J gave up 4 bases, with 11 bases separating them. Germline CDR1 and CDR2: SGHRS and YFSETQ. The length of the CDR3 is 15 residues. CDR3 DNA: TGCGCCAGCAGCTTGGAATCTAGCGCTTACAATGAGCAGTTCTTC. It codes for CASSLESSAYNEQFF. Based on the CDR3 plus reference TRBV5-1 and TRBJ2-1, the full variable domain is KAGVTQTPRYLIKTRGQQVTLSCSPISGHRSVSWYQQTPGQGLQFLFEYFSETQRNKGNFPGRFSGRQFSNSRSEMNVSTLELGDSALYLCASSLESSAYNEQFFGPGTRLTVL.